This T cell receptor beta chain was recorded in a study of blood T cell repertoires in COVID-19. Study summary: The study drew acute and convalescent COVID-19 samples from the United States, Italy and Spain. Sources were T cells, B-cell-depleted T cells, or PBMCs; the material itself was cDNA or gDNA.

Trimming cost V 5 bases and J 5 bases, with 16 bases left between them. The V gene's germline CDR1 is SEHNR and CDR2 FQNEAQ (reference sequence). This CDR3 region has 15 residues. Per the authors' pipeline: Cell counts per sample came from amplifying reference gene primers. Only in-frame clones appear in the TCRdb table, and some are missing; sequencing was by immunoSEQ multiplex PCR. The DNA gave D and trimming, while V, J and clone size come from that table. The sample includes tens of thousands of clones, less than 90% of them seen just once. The receptor's source is a woman in her sixties or seventies with active COVID-19. The sample comprised peripheral blood. V usage is TRBV7-9 and J usage is TRBJ2-1; D is possibly TRBD2 (6 bases). The CDR3 coding sequence is TGTGCCAGCAGCACAACTCGGGGGACTGACAATGAGCAGTTCTTC. Amino acid sequence: CASSTTRGTDNEQFF.